The next 7 T cell receptor beta chains were all read from a single sample in a study of OX40 agonist ivuxolimab in advanced cancers. TCRdb's table, derived via immunoSEQ multiplex PCR, lists solely in-frame clones and lacks some. The sample lists approximately 73,000 clones, around 90% seen once, with 10% to 15% in the top ten. Specimen: CD4+ or CD8+ T cells sorted from blood, collected in a trial of the OX40 agonist ivuxolimab. The receptor set was obtained from an adult with an advanced solid tumor such as melanoma, head and neck, liver or kidney cancer.

This chain connects TRBV18 to TRBJ2-5, with D possibly matching TRBD1 (5 bases). CDR3 length: 14 amino acids. V lost 2 bases and J 1 base, leaving 8 bases between the germline ends. Germline V gene data show CDR1 as KGHSH and CDR2 as LQKENI. DNA of the CDR3: TGTGCCAGCTCACCAACAGGCTCCCAAGAGACCCAGTACTTC. This codes for CASSPTGSQETQYF.

The table lists this clone with a count of one. CDR3: CAIRDYSGLMNTGELFF. CDR3 bases: TGTGCCATACGCGACTACTCGGGACTAATGAACACCGGGGAGCTGTTTTTT. The rearrangement links TRBV7-2 to TRBJ2-2, with 7 nucleotides matching TRBD2. The CDR3 has 17 amino acids. Trimming cost V 10 bases and J 1 base; bases outside gene matches: 15. Germline CDR1 and CDR2: SGHTA and FQGNSA.

In this sample, this clone turned up once. The rearrangement links TRBV11-2 to TRBJ2-7; D unclear. Between the trimmed V and J ends, which lost 3 bases and 3 bases, there was a span of 12 bases. The CDR3 covers 14 residues. Looked up from germline, CDR1 is SGHAT and CDR2 is FQNNGV. Here the CDR3 DNA reads TGTGCCAGCAGCTTTTTCTCTGGAGACTACGAGCAGTACTTC. The encoded protein is CASSFFSGDYEQYF.

This chain joins TRBV4-1 and TRBJ1-1; D remains ambiguous. V lost 1 base and J lost 1, with 13 bases in between. CDR3 length: 16 residues. CDR1 MGHRA and CDR2 YSYEKL come from the germline V gene. The CDR3 DNA sequence: TGCGCCAGCAGCCAAGCCTGGAGTGAAAAGAACACTGAAGCTTTCTTT. As protein: CASSQAWSEKNTEAFF.

The chain employs TRBV6-5 and TRBJ1-6; D gene uncertain. V lost 5 bases and J lost 8, with 13 bases in between. Germline CDR1 reads MNHEY; CDR2 reads SVGAGI. This CDR3 has 14 amino acids. The CDR3 coding sequence is TGTGCCAGCAGTCGGGCTCCCCGGGATTCACCCCTCCACTTT. Its translation: CASSRAPRDSPLHF.

Points on this clone: One end of the junction is discordant with germline, which a read error may explain. The V gene is TRBV7-7, the J gene TRBJ2-2, with D perhaps TRBD2 (6 bases). This CDR3 spans 13 amino acids. CDR1 is SSHAT and CDR2 is FNYEAQ in the germline V gene (reference sequence). Here the CDR3 reads CASSLRGSGELFF. As DNA, the CDR3 is TGTGCTAGCAGCTTACGGGGGTCCGGGGAGCTGTTTTTT.

This clone is a singleton in its sample. V gene TRBV5-1 combines with J gene TRBJ2-7, with 8 bases lining up with TRBD2. The CDR3 is 14 amino acids. The germline CDR1 and CDR2 sequences are SGHRS and YFSETQ. V was clipped by 4 bases and J by 4 bases; unmatched bases: 7. This CDR3 reads CASSVTSVWYEQYF. The CDR3, as DNA: TGCGCCAGCAGCGTGACTAGCGTATGGTACGAGCAGTACTTC.